The sequence of this T cell receptor beta chain was determined in a study of shared clonotypes between healthy human individuals. Overall study results and limits: Against clonotypes common to all four donors, non-shared ones had lower generation probabilities.

The CDR3 contains 16 residues. Germline V gene sequence: CDR1 SGHAT, CDR2 FQNNGV. V was shortened by 5 bases and J by 4 bases, with 19 bases between the two germline ends. Only in-frame clones appear in the TCRdb table, and some are missing; sequencing was by immunoSEQ multiplex PCR. Of under 200,000 clones in the sample, roughly 93% are singletons; the top ten hold about 0.067%. This clone was picked up one time. Its antigen is unknown. The source material was naive CD4+ T cells sorted from blood. Subset here: CD45RA+ positively selected. This receptor was taken from a woman younger than 45 in good health. The chain links TRBV11-2 to TRBJ2-3; unclear D gene. The DNA of the CDR3 is TGTGCCAGCAGCAACCGCCTGAGGAGCCGTGCAGATACGCAGTATTTT. Its translation is CASSNRLRSRADTQYF.